This T cell receptor (beta chain) was obtained from a study of Tregs in tolerant kidney transplant recipients. With respect to this clone: Its antigen is still unknown.

Unstimulated Tregs (CD4+CD25+CD127-) and CD4+CD25- non-Tregs were sorted from PBMCs. The CDR3 has 17 amino acids. This table comes from immunoSEQ multiplex PCR, and its TCRdb copy is limited to in-frame clones, with some not included. The table has more than 95,000 clones, roughly 92% seen once; the top ten hold roughly 0.63%. Findings of the study overall: This study did not directly address biological reproducibility. Validation in larger populations is needed because few patients were studied.

The sequencing input was CD4+ T cells from blood. This chain connects TRBV21-1 to TRBJ1-6. TRBV21-1 is marked as a pseudogene. The sequence came from a human donor in good health. As DNA, the CDR3 is TGTGCCAGCAGCAAAGAAGCGGGGGCCTCCTATAATTCACCCCTCCACTTT. As protein: CASSKEAGASYNSPLHF.